The sequence of this TCR beta chain was determined in a study of blood T cell repertoires in COVID-19. From germline, CDR1 is LGHDT and CDR2 YNNKEL (reference sequence). CDR3 length equals 13 residues. The V end lost 6 bases, the J end lost 9 bases, and 15 bases lay between the germline ends. Using immunoSEQ multiplex PCR, the repertoire was profiled, and TCRdb retains in-frame clones only, with some absent. The sample has under 500,000 clones, roughly 91% seen once. The specimen was peripheral blood. This sequence was found in a woman under 40 with acute or convalescent COVID-19. The J gene is TRBJ2-4, the V gene TRBV3-1 (or the pseudogene TRBV3-2); D gene ambiguous. The DNA for the CDR3 is TGTGCCAGCAGTCGCATCCAGGAAGCCATTCAGTACTTC. Translation gives CASSRIQEAIQYF.